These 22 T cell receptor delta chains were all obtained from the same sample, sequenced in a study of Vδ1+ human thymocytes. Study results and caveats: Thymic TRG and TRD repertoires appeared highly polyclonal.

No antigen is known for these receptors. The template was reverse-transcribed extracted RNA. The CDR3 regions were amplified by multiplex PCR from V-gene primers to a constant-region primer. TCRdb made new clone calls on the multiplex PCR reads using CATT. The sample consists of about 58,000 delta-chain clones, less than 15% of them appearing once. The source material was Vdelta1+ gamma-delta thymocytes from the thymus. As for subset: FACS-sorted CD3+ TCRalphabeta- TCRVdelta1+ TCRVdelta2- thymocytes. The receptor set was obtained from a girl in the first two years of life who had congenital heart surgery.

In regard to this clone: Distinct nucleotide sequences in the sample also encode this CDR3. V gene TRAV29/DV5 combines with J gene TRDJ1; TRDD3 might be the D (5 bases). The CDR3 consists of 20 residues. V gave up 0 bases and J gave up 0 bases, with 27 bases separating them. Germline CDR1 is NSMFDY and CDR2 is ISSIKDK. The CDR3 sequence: CAASAFLPRDPPQYTDKLIF. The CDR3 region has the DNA TGTGCAGCAAGCGCATTCTTACCGCGGGATCCGCCGCAGTACACCGATAAACTCATCTTT.

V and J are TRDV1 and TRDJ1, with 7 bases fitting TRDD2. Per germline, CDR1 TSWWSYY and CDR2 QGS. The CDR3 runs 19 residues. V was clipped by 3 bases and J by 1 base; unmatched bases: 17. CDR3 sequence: CALGDPSSTEWDATDKLIF. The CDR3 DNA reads TGTGCTCTTGGGGATCCTTCCTCTACCGAGTGGGACGCCACCGATAAACTCATCTTT.

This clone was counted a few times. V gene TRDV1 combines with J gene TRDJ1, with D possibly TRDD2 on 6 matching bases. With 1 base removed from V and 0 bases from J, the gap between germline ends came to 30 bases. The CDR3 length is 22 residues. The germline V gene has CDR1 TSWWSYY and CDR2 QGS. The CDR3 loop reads CALGEPWSYVMVASLYTDKLIF. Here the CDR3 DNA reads TGTGCTCTTGGGGAACCCTGGTCCTACGTCATGGTGGCCTCATTATACACCGATAAACTCATCTTT.

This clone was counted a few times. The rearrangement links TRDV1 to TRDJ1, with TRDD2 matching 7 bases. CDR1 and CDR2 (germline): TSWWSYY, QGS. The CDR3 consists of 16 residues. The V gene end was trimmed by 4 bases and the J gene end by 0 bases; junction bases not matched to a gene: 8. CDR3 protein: CALGAFLWRDTDKLIF. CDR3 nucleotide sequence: TGTGCTCTTGGGGCCTTCCTGTGGAGGGACACCGATAAACTCATCTTT.

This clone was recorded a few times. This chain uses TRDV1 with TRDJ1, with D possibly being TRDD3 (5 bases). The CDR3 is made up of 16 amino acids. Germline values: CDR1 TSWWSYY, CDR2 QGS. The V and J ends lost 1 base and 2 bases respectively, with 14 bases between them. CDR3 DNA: TGTGCTCTTGGGGAACGCGGGGTGGGGAGGACCGATAAACTCATCTTT. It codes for CALGERGVGRTDKLIF.

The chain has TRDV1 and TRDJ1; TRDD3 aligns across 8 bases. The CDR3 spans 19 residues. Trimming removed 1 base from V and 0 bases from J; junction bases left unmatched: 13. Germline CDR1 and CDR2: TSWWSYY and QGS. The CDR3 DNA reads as TGTGCTCTTGGGGAACCAAGCAGGCTGGGGGACCCGTACACCGATAAACTCATCTTT. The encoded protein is CALGEPSRLGDPYTDKLIF.

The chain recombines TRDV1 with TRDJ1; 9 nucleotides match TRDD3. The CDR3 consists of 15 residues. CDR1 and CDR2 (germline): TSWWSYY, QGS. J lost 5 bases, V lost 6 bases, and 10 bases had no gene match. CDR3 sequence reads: CALGWGISEVDKLIF. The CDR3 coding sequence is TGTGCTCTTGGCTGGGGGATCTCGGAGGTTGATAAACTCATCTTT.

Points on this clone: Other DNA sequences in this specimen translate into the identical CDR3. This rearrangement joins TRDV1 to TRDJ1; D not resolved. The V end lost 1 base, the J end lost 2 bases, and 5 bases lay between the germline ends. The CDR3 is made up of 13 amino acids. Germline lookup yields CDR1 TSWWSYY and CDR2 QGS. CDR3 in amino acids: CALGEPQTDKLIF. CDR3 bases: TGTGCTCTTGGGGAACCGCAAACCGATAAACTCATCTTT.

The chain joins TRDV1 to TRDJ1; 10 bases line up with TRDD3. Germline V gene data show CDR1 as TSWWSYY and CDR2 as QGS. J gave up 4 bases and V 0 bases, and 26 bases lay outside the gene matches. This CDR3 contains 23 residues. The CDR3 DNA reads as TGTGCTCTTGGGGAACTTCTACTCCTAGACCGGGCGGGGGATACGCGTGGTCGCGATAAACTCATCTTT. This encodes CALGELLLLDRAGDTRGRDKLIF.

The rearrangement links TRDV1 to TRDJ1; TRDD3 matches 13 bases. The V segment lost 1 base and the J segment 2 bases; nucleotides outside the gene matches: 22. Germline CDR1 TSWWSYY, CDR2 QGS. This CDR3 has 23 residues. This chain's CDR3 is CALGEHRPTYLILGDTQTDKLIF. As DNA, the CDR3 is TGTGCTCTTGGGGAACATAGACCTACATACCTAATACTGGGGGATACGCAAACCGATAAACTCATCTTT.

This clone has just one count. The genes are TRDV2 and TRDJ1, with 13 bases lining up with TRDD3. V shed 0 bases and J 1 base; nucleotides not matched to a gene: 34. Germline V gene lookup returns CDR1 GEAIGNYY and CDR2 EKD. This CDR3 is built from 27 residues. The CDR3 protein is CACDTGEGNLLGDTGRVCSSSTDKLIF. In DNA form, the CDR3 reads TGTGCCTGTGACACCGGCGAAGGGAACTTACTGGGGGATACGGGGCGGGTTTGTAGTTCGAGCACCGATAAACTCATCTTT.

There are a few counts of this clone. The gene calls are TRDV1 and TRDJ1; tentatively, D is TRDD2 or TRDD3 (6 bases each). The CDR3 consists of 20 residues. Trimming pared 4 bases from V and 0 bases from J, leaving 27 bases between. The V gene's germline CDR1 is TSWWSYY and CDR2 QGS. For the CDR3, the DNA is TGTGCTCTTGGGGGCTGGTTTGGGGATTTATCCTACCAATACACCGATAAACTCATCTTT. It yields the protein CALGGWFGDLSYQYTDKLIF.

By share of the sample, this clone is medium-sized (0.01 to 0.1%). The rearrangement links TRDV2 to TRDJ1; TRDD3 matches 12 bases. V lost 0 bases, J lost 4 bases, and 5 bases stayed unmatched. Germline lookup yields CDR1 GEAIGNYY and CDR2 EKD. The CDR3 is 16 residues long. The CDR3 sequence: CACDTRTGGYSDKLIF. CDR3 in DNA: TGTGCCTGTGACACCCGTACTGGGGGATACAGCGATAAACTCATCTTT.

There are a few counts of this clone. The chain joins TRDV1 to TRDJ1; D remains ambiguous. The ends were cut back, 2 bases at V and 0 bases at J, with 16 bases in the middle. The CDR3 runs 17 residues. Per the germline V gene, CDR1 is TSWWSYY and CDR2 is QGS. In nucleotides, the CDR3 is TGTGCTCTTGGGGAAGACCTCCGGCTAAAGTACACCGATAAACTCATCTTT. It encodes CALGEDLRLKYTDKLIF.

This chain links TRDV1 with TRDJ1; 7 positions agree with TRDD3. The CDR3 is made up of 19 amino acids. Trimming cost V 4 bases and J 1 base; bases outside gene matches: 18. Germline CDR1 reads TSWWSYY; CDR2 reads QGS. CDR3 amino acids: CALGVPSPSTGECTDKLIF. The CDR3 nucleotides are TGTGCTCTTGGGGTGCCTTCTCCCTCGACTGGGGAATGCACCGATAAACTCATCTTT.

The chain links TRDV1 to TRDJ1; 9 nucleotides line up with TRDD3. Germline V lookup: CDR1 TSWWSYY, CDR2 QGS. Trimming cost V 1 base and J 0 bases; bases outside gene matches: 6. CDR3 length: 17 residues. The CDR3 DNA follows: TGTGCTCTTGGGGAACCATACTGGGGGACTTACACCGATAAACTCATCTTT. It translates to CALGEPYWGTYTDKLIF.

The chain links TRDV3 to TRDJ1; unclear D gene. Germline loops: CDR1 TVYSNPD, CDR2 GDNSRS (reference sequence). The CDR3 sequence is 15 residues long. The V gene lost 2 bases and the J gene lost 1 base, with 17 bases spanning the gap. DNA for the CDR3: TGTGCCTTTTGGGTAGATTCTACCGGCACCGATAAACTCATCTTT. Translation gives CAFWVDSTGTDKLIF.

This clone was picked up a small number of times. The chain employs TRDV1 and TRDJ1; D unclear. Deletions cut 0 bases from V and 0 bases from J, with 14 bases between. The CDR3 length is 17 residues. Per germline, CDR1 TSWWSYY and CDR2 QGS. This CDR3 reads CALGELVVNLYTDKLIF. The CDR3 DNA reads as TGTGCTCTTGGGGAACTAGTCGTAAATTTGTACACCGATAAACTCATCTTT.

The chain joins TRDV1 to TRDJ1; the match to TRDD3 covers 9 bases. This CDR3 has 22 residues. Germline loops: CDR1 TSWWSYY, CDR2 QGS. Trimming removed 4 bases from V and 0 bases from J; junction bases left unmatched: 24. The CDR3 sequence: CALGGPERNWGTGTGYTDKLIF. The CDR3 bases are TGTGCTCTTGGGGGGCCGGAGCGCAACTGGGGGACGGGAACAGGGTACACCGATAAACTCATCTTT.

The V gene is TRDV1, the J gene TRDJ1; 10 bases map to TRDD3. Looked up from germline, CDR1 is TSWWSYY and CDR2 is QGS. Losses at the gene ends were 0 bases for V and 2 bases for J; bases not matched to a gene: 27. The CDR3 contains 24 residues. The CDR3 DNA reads TGTGCTCTTGGGGAACTAGCGCTCCCACCAGGACCCCGTACTGGGGGATGCGAAACCGATAAACTCATCTTT. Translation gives CALGELALPPGPRTGGCETDKLIF.

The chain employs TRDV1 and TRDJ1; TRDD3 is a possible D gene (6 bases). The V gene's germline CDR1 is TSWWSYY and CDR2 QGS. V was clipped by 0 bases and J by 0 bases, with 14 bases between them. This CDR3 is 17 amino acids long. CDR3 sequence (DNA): TGTGCTCTTGGGGAACTGGGTCGGGGGAACTACACCGATAAACTCATCTTT. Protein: CALGELGRGNYTDKLIF.

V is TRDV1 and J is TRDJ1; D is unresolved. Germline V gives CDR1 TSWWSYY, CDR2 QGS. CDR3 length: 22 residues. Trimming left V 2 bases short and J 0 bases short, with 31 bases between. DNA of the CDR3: TGTGCTCTTGGGGAAGGTGATCTACAGTCCCCGTTTCTGGTGGCTAACACCGATAAACTCATCTTT. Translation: CALGEGDLQSPFLVANTDKLIF.